This T cell receptor (beta chain) was recorded in a study of cytomegalovirus exposure and HLA in healthy donors. Study findings and constraints: In a later analysis, at a false discovery rate of 0.05, about 16,000 TCR beta sequences matched HLA alleles.

The junction had 7 bases not matched to a gene; V was cut back by 4 bases and J by 8 bases. There are 13 residues in the CDR3. CDR1 and CDR2 from the germline V gene are SGHTA and FQGNSA. Concerning this clone itself: Its antigen remains unidentified.

PCR involved 60 Vbeta and 13 Jbeta primers. Sequenced by immunoSEQ multiplex PCR; TCRdb stores in-frame clones only, minus some. Among 150,000 to 200,000 clones, 80% to 90% were seen once, and the ten largest hold 4% to 6%. J is TRBJ1-2 and V is TRBV7-2; 7 positions agree with TRBD1. The sample was PBMCs. The TCR originated in a girl aged 10-17 years in good health and CMV-seropositive. The CDR3 here is CASSSDRVRGYTF. CDR3 DNA sequence: TGTGCCAGCAGCTCAGACAGGGTACGCGGCTACACCTTC.